The present T cell receptor beta chain was sequenced within a study of CD4 T cells in relation to SARS-CoV-2 and coronaviruses. Uncultured naive and memory CD4+ T cells supplied DNA for deep TCR-beta sequencing. TCRdb keeps only in-frame clones here, not all; method: immunoSEQ multiplex PCR. The profile covers roughly 68,000 clones, with 80% to 95% appearing a single time and roughly 0.21% taken by the ten largest. Findings and limits, study-wide: Culture-expanded clones reflect memory recall rather than primary priming during culture.

The CDR3 length is 16 residues. The V gene's germline CDR1 is SEHNR and CDR2 FQNEAQ (reference sequence). V lost 5 bases to trimming and J lost 0 bases, with 13 bases between them. Unexposed donor CD4+ T cells date from about 2011-2018, before the COVID-19 pandemic. For this clone: What it binds is not known.

Input material: naive CD4+ T cells from PBMCs. Subset noted: naive CD4+ T cells isolated by negative enrichment. The TCR was taken from a human donor in good health. This chain connects TRBV7-9 to TRBJ1-4; no clear D gene. DNA of the CDR3: TGTGCCAGCAGCCCCCGTGCGGCCCCAACTAATGAAAAACTGTTTTTT. Translating it yields CASSPRAAPTNEKLFF. The whole variable domain, remainder taken from reference TRBV7-9 and TRBJ1-4, is DTGVSQNPRHKITKRGQNVTFRCDPISEHNRLYWYRQTLGQGPEFLTYFQNEAQLEKSRLLSDRFSAERPKGSFSTLEIQRTEQGDSAMYLCASSPRAAPTNEKLFFGSGTQLSVL.